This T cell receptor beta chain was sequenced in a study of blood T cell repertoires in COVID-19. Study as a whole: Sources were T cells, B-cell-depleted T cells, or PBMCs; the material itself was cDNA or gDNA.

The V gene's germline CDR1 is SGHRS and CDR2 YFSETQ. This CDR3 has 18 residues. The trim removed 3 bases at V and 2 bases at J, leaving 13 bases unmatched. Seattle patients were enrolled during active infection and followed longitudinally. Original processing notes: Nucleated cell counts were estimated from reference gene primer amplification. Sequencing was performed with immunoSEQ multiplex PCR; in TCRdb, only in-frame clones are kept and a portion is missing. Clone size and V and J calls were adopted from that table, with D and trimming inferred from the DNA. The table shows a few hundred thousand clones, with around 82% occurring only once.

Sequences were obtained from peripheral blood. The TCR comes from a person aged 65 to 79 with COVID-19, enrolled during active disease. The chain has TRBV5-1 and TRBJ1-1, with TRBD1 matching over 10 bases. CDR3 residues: CASSSRRDRGFPNTEAFF. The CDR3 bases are TGCGCCAGCAGCTCCCGCCGGGACAGGGGATTCCCTAACACTGAAGCTTTCTTT.